This paragraph covers one T cell receptor beta chain sequence. No antigen is known for it. CDR1 is SGDLS, CDR2 YYNGEE, per germline. V lost 3 bases, J lost 4 bases, and 5 bases stayed unmatched. CDR3 length: 14 amino acids. These data come from a study of T cell responses to AZD1222 COVID-19 vaccine. Study results and caveats: The donor cohort was predominantly white British with a female majority, and clonal diversity may have been underestimated.

Some clones are missing from TCRdb's copy, which holds only in-frame ones; the method was immunoSEQ multiplex PCR. In the table there are around 80,000 clones, 80% to 95% of which are singletons. This receptor was taken from an adult who received the AZD1222 COVID-19 vaccine. The genes are TRBV9 and TRBJ2-7, with 9 bases matching TRBD1. The material sequenced was peripheral blood, taken 28 days after the second AZD1222 dose. The CDR3 coding sequence is TGTGCCAGCAGCGCCCGGGACAGGGCGTACGAGCAGTACTTC. Its protein product is CASSARDRAYEQYF. The full variable domain, in which reference TRBV9 and TRBJ2-7 provide the parts outside the CDR3, is DSGVTQTPKHLITATGQRVTLRCSPRSGDLSVYWYQQSLDQGLQFLIQYYNGEERAKGNILERFSAQQFPDLHSELNLSSLELGDSALYFCASSARDRAYEQYFGPGTRLTVT.